The TCR beta chain under discussion was sequenced for a study of Graves' ophthalmopathy and Graves' hyperthyroidism. The V end was cut by 0 bases, the J end by 3 bases, with 8 bases between. This CDR3 is 14 amino acids long. Germline lookup yields CDR1 SEHNR and CDR2 FQNEAQ (reference sequence). The TCR beta CDR3 regions underwent amplification from RNA transcripts. RT-PCR was first run with HTBI primers, then multiplex PCR in a second round. TCRdb used MiXCR to reprocess the multiplex PCR reads, holding one entry per CDR3 protein. The table records about 740,000 distinct CDR3 sequences, around 40% of them present only once. This clonotype was observed a few times.

The TCR was taken from an adult man with Graves' ophthalmopathy. The chain couples TRBV7-9 to TRBJ2-5; the D is unclear. The sample taken for sequencing was peripheral blood. The CDR3 nucleotides read TGTGCCAGCAGCTTAGCTGGTAGGAAAGAGACCCAGTACTTC. It translates to CASSLAGRKETQYF.